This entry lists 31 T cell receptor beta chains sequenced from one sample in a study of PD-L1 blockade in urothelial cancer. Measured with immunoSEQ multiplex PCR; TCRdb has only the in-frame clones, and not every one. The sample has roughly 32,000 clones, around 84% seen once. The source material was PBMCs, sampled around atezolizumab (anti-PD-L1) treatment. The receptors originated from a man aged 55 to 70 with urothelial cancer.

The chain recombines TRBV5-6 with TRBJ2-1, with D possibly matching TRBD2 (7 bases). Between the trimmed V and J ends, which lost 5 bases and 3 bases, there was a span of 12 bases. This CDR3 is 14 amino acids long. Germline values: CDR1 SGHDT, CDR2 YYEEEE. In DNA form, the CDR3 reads TGTGCCAGCAGTTCAGGGGAGGGCTACAATGAGCAGTTCTTC. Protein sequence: CASSSGEGYNEQFF.

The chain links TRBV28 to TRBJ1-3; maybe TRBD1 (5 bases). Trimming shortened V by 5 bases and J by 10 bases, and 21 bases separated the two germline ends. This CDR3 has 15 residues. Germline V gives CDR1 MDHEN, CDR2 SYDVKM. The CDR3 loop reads CASSDRDVQGLTIYF. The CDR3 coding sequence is TGTGCCAGCAGTGACAGAGACGTCCAGGGACTAACCATATATTTT.

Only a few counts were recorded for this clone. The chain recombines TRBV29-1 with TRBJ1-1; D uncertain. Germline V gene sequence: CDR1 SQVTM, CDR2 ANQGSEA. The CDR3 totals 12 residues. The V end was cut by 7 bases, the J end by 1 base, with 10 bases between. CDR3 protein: CSGARGNTEAFF. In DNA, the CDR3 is TGCAGCGGCGCTAGAGGGAACACTGAAGCTTTCTTT. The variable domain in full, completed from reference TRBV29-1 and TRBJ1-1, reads SAVISQKPSRDICQRGTSLTIQCQVDSQVTMMFWYRQQPGQSLTLIATANQGSEATYESGFVIDKFPISRPNLTFSTLTVSNMSPEDSSIYLCSGARGNTEAFFGQGTRLTVV.

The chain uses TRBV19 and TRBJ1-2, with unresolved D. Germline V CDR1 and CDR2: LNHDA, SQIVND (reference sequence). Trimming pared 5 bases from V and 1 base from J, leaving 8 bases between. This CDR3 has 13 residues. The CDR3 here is CASSEINNYGYTF. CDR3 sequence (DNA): TGTGCCAGTAGTGAGATAAATAACTATGGCTACACCTTC.

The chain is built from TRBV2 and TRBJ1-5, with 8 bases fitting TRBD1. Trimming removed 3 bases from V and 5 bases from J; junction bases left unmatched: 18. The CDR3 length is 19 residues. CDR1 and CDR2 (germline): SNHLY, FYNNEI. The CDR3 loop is CASSDRYVATGVLDQPQHF. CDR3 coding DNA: TGTGCCAGCAGTGACCGCTACGTCGCGACAGGGGTATTAGATCAGCCCCAGCATTTT. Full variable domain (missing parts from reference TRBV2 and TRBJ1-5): EPEVTQTPSHQVTQMGQEVILRCVPISNHLYFYWYRQILGQKVEFLVSFYNNEISEKSEIFDDQFSVERPDGSNFTLKIRSTKLEDSAMYFCASSDRYVATGVLDQPQHFGDGTRLSIL.

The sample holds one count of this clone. The CDR3 coding sequence is TGTGCCAGCAGTCCAACAGGGAAACTGAACACTGAAGCTTTCTTT. This translates into CASSPTGKLNTEAFF. The chain links TRBV6-5 to TRBJ1-1, with TRBD1 as a possible D gene (6 bases). The CDR3 extends over 15 amino acids. CDR1 is MNHEY and CDR2 is SVGAGI in the germline V gene. Between the trimmed V and J ends, which lost 5 bases and 0 bases, there was a span of 13 bases.

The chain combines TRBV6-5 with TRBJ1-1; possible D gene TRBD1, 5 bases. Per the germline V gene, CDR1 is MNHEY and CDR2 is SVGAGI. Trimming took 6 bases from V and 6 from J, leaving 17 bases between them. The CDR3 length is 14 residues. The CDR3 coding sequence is TGTGCCAGCAGAAAAAGCGGAGGGACGGCTGAAGCTTTCTTT. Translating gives CASRKSGGTAEAFF.

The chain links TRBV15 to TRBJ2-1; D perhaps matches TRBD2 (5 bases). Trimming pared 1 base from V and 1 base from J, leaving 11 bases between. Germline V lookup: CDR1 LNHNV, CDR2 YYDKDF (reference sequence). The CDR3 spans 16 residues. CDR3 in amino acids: CATSRGTAGSYNEQFF. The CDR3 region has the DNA TGTGCCACCAGCAGAGGGACGGCGGGTTCCTACAATGAGCAGTTCTTC. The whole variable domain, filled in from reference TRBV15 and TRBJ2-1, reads DAMVIQNPRYQVTQFGKPVTLSCSQTLNHNVMYWYQQKSSQAPKLLFHYYDKDFNNEADTPDNFQSRRPNTSFCFLDIRSPGLGDTAMYLCATSRGTAGSYNEQFFGPGTRLTVL.

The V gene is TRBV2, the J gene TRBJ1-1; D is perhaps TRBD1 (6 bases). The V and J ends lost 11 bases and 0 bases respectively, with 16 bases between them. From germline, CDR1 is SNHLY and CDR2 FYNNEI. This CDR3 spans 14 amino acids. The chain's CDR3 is CAQGGQLMNTEAFF. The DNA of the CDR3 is TGTGCCCAGGGCGGACAGCTCATGAACACTGAAGCTTTCTTT.

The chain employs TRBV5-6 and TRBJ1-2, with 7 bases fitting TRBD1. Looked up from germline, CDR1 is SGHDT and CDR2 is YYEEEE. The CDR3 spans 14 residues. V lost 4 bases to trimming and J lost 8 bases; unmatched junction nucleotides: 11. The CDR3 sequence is CASSRYRDRRGYTF. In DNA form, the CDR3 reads TGTGCCAGCAGCCGGTACCGGGACAGACGGGGCTACACCTTC.

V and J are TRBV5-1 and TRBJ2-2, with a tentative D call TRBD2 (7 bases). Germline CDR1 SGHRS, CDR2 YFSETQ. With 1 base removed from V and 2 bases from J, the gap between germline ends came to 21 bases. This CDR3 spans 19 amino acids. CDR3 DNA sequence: TGCGCCAGCAGCTTGAAAGCGGGGACAACTATCATCAACACCGGGGAGCTGTTTTTT. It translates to CASSLKAGTTIINTGELFF.

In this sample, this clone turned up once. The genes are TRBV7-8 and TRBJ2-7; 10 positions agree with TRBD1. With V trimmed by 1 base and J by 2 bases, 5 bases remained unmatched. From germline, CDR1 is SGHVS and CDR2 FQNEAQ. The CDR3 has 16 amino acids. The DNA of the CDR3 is TGTGCCAGCAGCTTAGGGACAGGGGGTAGGACCTACGAGCAGTACTTC. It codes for CASSLGTGGRTYEQYF. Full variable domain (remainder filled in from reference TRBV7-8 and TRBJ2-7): GAGVSQSPRYKVAKRGQDVALRCDPISGHVSLFWYQQALGQGPEFLTYFQNEAQLDKSGLPSDRFFAERPEGSVSTLKIQRTQQEDSAVYLCASSLGTGGRTYEQYFGPGTRLTVT.

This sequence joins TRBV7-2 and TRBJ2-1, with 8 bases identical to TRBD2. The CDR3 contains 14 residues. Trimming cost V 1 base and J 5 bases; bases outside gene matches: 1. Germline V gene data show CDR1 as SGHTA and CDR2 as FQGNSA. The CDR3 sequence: CASSLGGGNNEQFF. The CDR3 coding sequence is TGTGCCAGCAGCTTAGGCGGGGGGAACAATGAGCAGTTCTTC.

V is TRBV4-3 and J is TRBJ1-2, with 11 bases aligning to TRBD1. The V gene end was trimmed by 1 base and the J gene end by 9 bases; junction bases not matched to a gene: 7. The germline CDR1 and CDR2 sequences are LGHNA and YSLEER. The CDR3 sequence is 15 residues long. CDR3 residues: CASSQGGTGGTSYTF. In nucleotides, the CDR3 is TGCGCCAGCAGCCAAGGAGGGACAGGGGGTACCAGCTACACCTTC.

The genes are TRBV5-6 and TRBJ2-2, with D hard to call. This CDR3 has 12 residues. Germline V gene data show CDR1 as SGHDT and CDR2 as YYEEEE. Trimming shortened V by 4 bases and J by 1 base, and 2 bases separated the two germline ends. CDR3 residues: CASSRNTGELFF. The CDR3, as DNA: TGTGCCAGCAGCCGGAACACCGGGGAGCTGTTTTTT.

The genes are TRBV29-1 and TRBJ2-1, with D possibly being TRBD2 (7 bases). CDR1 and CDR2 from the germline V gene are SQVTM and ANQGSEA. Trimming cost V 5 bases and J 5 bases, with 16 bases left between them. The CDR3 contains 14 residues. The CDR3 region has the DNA TGCAGCGTTCGCTTCGGGGGGCAAGACAATGAGCAGTTCTTC. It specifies CSVRFGGQDNEQFF.

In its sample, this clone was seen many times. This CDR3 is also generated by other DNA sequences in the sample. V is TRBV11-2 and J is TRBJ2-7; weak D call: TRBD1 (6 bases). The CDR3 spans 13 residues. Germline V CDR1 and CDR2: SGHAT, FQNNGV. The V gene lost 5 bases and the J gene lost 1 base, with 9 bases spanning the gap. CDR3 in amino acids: CASSQDSSYEQYF. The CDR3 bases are TGTGCCAGCAGCCAGGACAGTTCCTACGAGCAGTACTTC. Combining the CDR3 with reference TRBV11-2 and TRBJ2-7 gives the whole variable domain EAGVAQSPRYKIIEKRQSVAFWCNPISGHATLYWYQQILGQGPKLLIQFQNNGVVDDSQLPKDRFSAERLKGVDSTLKIQPAKLEDSAVYLCASSQDSSYEQYFGPGTRLTVT.

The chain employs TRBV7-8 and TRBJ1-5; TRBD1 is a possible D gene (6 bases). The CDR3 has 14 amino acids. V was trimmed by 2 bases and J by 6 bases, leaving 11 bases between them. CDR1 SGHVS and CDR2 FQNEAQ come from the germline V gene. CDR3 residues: CASSLWGGGQPQHF. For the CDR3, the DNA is TGTGCCAGCAGCTTATGGGGGGGCGGTCAGCCCCAGCATTTT.

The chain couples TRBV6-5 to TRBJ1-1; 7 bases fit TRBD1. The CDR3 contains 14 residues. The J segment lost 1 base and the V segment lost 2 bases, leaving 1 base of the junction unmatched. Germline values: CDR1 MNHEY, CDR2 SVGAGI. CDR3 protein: CASSYRDRNTEAFF. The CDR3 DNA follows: TGTGCCAGCAGTTACAGGGACAGGAACACTGAAGCTTTCTTT.

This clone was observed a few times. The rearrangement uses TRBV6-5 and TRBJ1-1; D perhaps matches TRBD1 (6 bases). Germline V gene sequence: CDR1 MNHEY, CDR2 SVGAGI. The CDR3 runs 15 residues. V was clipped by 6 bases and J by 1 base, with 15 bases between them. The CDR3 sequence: CASRLGGAGNTEAFF. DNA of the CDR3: TGTGCCAGCAGGCTGGGGGGGGCCGGGAACACTGAAGCTTTCTTT.

CDR3 residues: CASSFSWSAGAFF. The CDR3 region has the DNA TGTGCCAGCAGCTTTAGCTGGTCCGCTGGAGCTTTCTTT. The V gene is TRBV7-9, the J gene TRBJ1-1, with no clear D. The CDR3 length is 13 residues. The germline gives CDR1 SEHNR, CDR2 FQNEAQ (reference sequence). The V and J ends lost 3 bases and 10 bases respectively, with 15 bases between them.

The chain's CDR3 is CASSFGGNQPQHF. In nucleotides, the CDR3 is TGTGCCAGCAGCTTTGGGGGGAATCAGCCCCAGCATTTT. The chain combines TRBV5-8 with TRBJ1-5; D possibly corresponds to TRBD1 (5 bases). V was clipped by 2 bases and J by 4 bases, with 7 bases between them. Germline V gives CDR1 SGHTS, CDR2 YDEGEE. The CDR3 is 13 residues long.

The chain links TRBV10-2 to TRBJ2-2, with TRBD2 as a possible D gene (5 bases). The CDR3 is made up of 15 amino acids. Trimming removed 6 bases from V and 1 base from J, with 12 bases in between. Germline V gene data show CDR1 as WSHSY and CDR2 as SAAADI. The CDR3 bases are TGCGCCAGCAGCGGGGTAGGGAGGAACACCGGGGAGCTGTTTTTT. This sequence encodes CASSGVGRNTGELFF.

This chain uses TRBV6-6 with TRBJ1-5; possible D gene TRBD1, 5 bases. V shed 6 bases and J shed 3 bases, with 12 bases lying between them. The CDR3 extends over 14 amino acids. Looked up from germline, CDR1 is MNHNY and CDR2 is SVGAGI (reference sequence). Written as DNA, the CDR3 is TGTGCCAGCAGAACAACGGACACCAATCAGCCCCAGCATTTT. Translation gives CASRTTDTNQPQHF.

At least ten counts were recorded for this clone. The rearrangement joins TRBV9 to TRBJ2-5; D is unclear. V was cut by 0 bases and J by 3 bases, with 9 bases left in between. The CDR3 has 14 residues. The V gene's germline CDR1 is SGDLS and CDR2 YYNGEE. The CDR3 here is CASSVEPLKETQYF. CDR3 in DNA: TGTGCCAGCAGCGTAGAGCCCCTAAAAGAGACCCAGTACTTC.

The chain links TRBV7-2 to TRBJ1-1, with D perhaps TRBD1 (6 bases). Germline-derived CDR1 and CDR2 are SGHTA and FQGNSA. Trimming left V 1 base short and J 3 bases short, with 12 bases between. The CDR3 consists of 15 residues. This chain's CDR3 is CASSLVTGSYTEAFF. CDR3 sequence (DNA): TGTGCCAGCAGCTTAGTAACAGGGTCCTACACTGAAGCTTTCTTT.

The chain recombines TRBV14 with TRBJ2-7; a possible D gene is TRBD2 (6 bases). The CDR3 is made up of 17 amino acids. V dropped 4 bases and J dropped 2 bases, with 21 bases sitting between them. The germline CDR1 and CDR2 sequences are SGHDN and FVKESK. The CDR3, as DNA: TGTGCCAGCAGCCTCTACCTAGCAACGGGAGTTCCCTACGAGCAGTACTTC. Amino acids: CASSLYLATGVPYEQYF. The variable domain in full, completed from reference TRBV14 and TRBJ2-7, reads EAGVTQFPSHSVIEKGQTVTLRCDPISGHDNLYWYRRVMGKEIKFLLHFVKESKQDESGMPNNRFLAERTGGTYSTLKVQPAELEDSGVYFCASSLYLATGVPYEQYFGPGTRLTVT.

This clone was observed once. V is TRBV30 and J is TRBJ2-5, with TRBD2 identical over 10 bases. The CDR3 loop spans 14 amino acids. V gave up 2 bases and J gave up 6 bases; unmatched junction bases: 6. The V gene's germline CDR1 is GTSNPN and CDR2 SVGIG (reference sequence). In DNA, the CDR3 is TGTGCCTGGAGTTCTAGCGGGGGACCGAAGACCCAGTACTTC. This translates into CAWSSSGGPKTQYF.

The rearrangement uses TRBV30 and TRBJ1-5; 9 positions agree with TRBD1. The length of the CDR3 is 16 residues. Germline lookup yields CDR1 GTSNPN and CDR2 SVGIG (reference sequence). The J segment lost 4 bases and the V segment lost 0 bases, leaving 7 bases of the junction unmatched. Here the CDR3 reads CAWSVGGQGENQPQHF. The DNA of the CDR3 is TGTGCCTGGAGTGTAGGGGGACAGGGTGAGAATCAGCCCCAGCATTTT.

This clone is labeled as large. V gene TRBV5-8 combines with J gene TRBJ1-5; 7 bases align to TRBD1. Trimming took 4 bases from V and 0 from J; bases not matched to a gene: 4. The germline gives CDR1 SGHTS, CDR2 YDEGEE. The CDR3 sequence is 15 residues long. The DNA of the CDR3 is TGTGCCAGCAGCATACAGGGGTATAGCAATCAGCCCCAGCATTTT. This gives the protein CASSIQGYSNQPQHF.

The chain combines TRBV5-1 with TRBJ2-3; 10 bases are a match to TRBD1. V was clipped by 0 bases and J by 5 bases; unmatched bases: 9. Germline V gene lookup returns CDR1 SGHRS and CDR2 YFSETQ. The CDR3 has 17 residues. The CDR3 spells CASSLVRRQGAGDTQYF. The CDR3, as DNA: TGCGCCAGCAGCTTGGTTCGAAGACAGGGGGCTGGAGATACGCAGTATTTT.